The clone carrying this T cell receptor (beta chain) was found a few times. This specimen comes from a study of blood T cells in healthy people across ages. Sample-barcoded 5' priming and a J-beta primer mix drove a second PCR of about 7 to 11 cycles. In TCRdb, the 5' RACE reads were re-called with MiXCR into one record per CDR3 protein. The profile shows 1.5 million to 1.9 million distinct CDR3 sequences, less than 45% of them singletons. With 2 bases removed from V and 0 bases from J, the gap between germline ends came to 7 bases. This CDR3 has 14 amino acids. Germline-derived CDR1 and CDR2 are MNHEY and SMNVEV (reference sequence).

The sequence derives from a woman aged 18-29 years in good health. The sequenced sample consisted of blood. The V call is TRBV27, the J call TRBJ2-5; D gene ambiguous. As DNA, the CDR3 is TGTGCCAGCAGTTTAATCGACAACCAAGAGACCCAGTACTTC. Translation: CASSLIDNQETQYF.